This T cell receptor beta chain stems from a study of blood T cell repertoires in COVID-19. Study as a whole: Acute-phase and convalescent COVID-19 samples originated in the United States, Italy and Spain. T cells, B-cell-depleted T cells, or PBMCs supplied cDNA or gDNA.

Per the study methods: Amplification of reference gene primers provided the estimated nucleated cell counts. Profiled with immunoSEQ multiplex PCR; TCRdb holds only in-frame clones, not every one. V, J and clone size are those of that table, while D and trimming were read from the DNA. The data show 350,000 to 450,000 clones, with around 89% seen just once and approximately 1.5% held by the top ten. Seattle participants joined during active infection and were tracked over time. The TCR was taken from a woman in her forties with COVID-19, enrolled during active disease. The material sequenced was peripheral blood.

The CDR3 DNA reads as TGTGCCAGCAGCCCCACCACGGGGGTGAGGGCCCACCAGCCCCAGCATTTT. Translated: CASSPTTGVRAHQPQHF. The chain uses TRBV5-8 and TRBJ1-5; TRBD1 is a possible D gene (5 bases). V dropped 4 bases and J dropped 7 bases, with 24 bases sitting between them. The CDR3 runs 17 residues. Germline values: CDR1 SGHTS, CDR2 YDEGEE. Based on the CDR3 plus reference TRBV5-8 and TRBJ1-5, the full variable domain is EAGVTQSPTHLIKTRGQQATLRCSPISGHTSVYWYQQALGLGLQFLLWYDEGEERNRGNFPPRFSGRQFPNYSSELNVNALELEDSALYLCASSPTTGVRAHQPQHFGDGTRLSIL.